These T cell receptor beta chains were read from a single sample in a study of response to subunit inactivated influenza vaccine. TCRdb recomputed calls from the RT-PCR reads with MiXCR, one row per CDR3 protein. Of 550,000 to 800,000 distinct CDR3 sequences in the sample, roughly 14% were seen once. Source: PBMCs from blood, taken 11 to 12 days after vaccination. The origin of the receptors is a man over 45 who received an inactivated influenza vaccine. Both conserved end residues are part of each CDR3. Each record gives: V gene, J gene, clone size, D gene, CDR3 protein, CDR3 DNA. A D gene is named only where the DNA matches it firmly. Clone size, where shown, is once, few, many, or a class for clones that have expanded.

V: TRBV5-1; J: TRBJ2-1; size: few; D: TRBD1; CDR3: CASSKRQTGTGSPPEQFF; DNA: TGCGCCAGCAGCAAACGACAAACTGGGACAGGATCGCCGCCTGAGCAGTTCTTC
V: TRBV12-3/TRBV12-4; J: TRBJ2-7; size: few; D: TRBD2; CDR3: CASSFLAGAIQQYF; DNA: TGTGCCAGCAGTTTCCTAGCGGGGGCTATACAGCAGTACTTC
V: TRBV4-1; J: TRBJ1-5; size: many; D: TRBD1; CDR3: CASSPSPGQLAGQPQHF; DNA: TGCGCCAGCAGCCCTTCACCGGGACAGTTAGCTGGTCAGCCCCAGCATTTT
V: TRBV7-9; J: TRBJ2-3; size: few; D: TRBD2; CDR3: CADGLAGNTDTQYF; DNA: TGTGCCGACGGGCTAGCGGGGAACACAGATACGCAGTATTTT
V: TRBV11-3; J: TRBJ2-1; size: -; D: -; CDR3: CASSLDRTEQFF; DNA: TGTGCCAGCAGCTTAGATAGGACTGAGCAGTTCTTC
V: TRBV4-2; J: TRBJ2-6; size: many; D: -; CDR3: CASSQDMSSGANVLTF; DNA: TGTGCCAGCAGCCAAGATATGAGCTCTGGGGCCAACGTCCTGACTTTC
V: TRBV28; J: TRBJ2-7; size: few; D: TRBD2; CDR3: CASSKTSGGSPYEQYF; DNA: TGTGCCAGCAGTAAGACTAGCGGGGGGTCCCCCTACGAGCAGTACTTC
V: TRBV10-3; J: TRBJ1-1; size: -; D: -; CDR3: CAISARQNTEAFF; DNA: TGTGCCATCAGTGCCAGGCAGAACACTGAAGCTTTCTTT
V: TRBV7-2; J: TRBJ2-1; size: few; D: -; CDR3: CASSLNIGAQFF; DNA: TGTGCCAGCAGCCTAAATATTGGGGCGCAGTTCTTC
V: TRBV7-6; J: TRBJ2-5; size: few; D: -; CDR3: CASSGRKETQYF; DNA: TGTGCCAGCAGCGGACGGAAAGAGACCCAGTACTTC
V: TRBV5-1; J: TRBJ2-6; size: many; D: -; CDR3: CASSLDGSGANVLTF; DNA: TGTGCCAGCAGCTTGGATGGCTCTGGGGCCAACGTCCTGACTTTC
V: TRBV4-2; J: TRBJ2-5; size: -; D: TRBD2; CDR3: CASSQGAASGGDQETQYF; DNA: TGTGCCAGCAGCCAAGGGGCGGCTAGCGGGGGAGATCAAGAGACCCAGTACTTC
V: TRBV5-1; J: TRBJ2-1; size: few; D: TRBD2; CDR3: CASSLSPGTSGGSNEQFF; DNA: TGCGCCAGCAGCTTATCACCCGGGACTAGCGGGGGGAGCAATGAGCAGTTCTTC
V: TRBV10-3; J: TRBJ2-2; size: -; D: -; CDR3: CAISATGTGELFF; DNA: TGTGCCATCAGCGCAACGGGAACCGGGGAGCTGTTTTTT
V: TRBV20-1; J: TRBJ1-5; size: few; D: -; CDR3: CSARYLRSANQPQHF; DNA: TGCAGTGCTAGATATTTACGGTCCGCTAATCAGCCCCAGCATTTT
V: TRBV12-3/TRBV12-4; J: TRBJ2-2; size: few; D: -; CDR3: CASSSHKGNGELFF; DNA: TGTGCCAGCAGTTCGCACAAGGGGAACGGGGAGCTGTTTTTT
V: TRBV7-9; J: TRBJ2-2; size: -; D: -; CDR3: CASSLPSAGVSGELFF; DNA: TGTGCCAGCAGCTTACCCTCCGCAGGGGTCAGCGGGGAGCTGTTTTTT
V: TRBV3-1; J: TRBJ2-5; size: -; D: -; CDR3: CASSPTGKTQYF; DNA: TGTGCCAGCAGCCCGACTGGAAAGACCCAGTACTTC
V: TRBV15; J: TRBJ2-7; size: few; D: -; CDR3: CATSKVGYEQYF; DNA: TGTGCCACCAGCAAAGTAGGCTACGAGCAGTACTTC
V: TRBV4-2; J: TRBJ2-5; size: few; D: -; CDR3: CASSQGTSTVETQYF; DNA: TGTGCCAGCAGCCAAGGAACTAGTACTGTGGAGACCCAGTACTTC
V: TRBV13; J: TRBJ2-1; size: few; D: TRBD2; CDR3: CASSLIQRGDNEQFF; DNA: TGTGCCAGCAGCTTAATACAGCGGGGAGACAATGAGCAGTTCTTC
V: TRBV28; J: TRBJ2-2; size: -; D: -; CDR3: CASNSGAYTGELFF; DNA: TGTGCCAGCAACTCGGGAGCGTACACCGGGGAGCTGTTTTTT
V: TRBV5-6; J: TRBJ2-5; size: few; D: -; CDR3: CASSLVRVLQETQYF; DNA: TGTGCCAGCAGCTTGGTACGGGTACTCCAAGAGACCCAGTACTTC
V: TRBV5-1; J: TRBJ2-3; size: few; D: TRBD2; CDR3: CASSLKREGTDTQYF; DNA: TGCGCCAGCAGCTTGAAGCGGGAGGGCACAGATACGCAGTATTTT
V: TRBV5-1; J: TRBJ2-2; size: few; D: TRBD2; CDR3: CASSSRLAGNTGELFF; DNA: TGCGCCAGCAGCTCCAGACTAGCGGGGAACACCGGGGAGCTGTTTTTT
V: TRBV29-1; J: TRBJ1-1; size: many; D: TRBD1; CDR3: CSSDRGLTEAFF; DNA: TGCAGCTCAGACAGGGGTTTAACTGAAGCTTTCTTT
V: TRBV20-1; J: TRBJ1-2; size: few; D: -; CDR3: CSAIHDQAHGYTF; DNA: TGCAGTGCTATTCACGATCAGGCGCATGGCTACACCTTC
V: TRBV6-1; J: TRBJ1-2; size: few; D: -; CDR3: CASSEFGYGYTF; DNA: TGTGCCAGCAGTGAATTCGGTTATGGCTACACCTTC
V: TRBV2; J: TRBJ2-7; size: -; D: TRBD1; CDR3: CASSQTGNNPYEQYF; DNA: TGTGCCAGCAGCCAGACAGGGAATAACCCCTACGAGCAGTACTTC
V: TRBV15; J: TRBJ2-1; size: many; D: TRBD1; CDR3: CATSSGQLNEQFF; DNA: TGTGCCACCAGCTCGGGACAGCTGAATGAGCAGTTCTTC
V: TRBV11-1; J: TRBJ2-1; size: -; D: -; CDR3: CASSSFGPQGEQFF; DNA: TGTGCCAGCAGCTCCTTCGGACCGCAGGGGGAGCAGTTCTTC
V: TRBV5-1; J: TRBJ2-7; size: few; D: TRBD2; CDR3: CASSVYSGSLYEQYF; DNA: TGCGCCAGCAGCGTATATAGCGGGAGTCTCTACGAGCAGTACTTC
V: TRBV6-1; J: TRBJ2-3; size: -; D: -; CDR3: CATRTGSHIDTQYF; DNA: TGTGCTACCCGGACGGGTTCCCATATAGATACGCAGTATTTT
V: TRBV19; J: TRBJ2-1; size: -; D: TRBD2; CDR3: CASSETGTSAFWSEQFF; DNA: TGTGCCAGTAGTGAAACCGGGACTAGCGCCTTCTGGAGTGAGCAGTTCTTC
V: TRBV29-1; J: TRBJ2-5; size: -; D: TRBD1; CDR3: CSVALGTGQETQYF; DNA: TGCAGCGTTGCGTTAGGGACAGGGCAAGAGACCCAGTACTTC
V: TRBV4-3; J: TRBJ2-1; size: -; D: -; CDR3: CASSQSEIFGSYNEQFF; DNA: TGCGCCAGCAGCCAATCAGAGATATTCGGATCCTACAATGAGCAGTTCTTC
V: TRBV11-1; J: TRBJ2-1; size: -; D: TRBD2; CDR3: CASSLDRLRGDNEQFF; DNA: TGTGCCAGCAGCTTAGACCGTTTACGGGGGGACAATGAGCAGTTCTTC
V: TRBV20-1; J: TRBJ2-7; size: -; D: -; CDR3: CSASEGLAYEQYF; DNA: TGCAGTGCTAGTGAGGGCCTTGCCTACGAGCAGTACTTC
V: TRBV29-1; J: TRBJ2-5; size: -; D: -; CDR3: CSVDPSRGAPETQYF; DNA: TGCAGCGTCGACCCCTCCCGGGGAGCTCCAGAGACCCAGTACTTC
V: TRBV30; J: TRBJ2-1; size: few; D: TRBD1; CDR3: CAWSVRDRGWNEQFF; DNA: TGTGCCTGGAGTGTAAGGGACAGGGGGTGGAATGAGCAGTTCTTC
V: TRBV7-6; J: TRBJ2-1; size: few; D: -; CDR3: CASSLIDYNEQFF; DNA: TGTGCCAGCAGCCTCATAGACTACAATGAGCAGTTCTTC
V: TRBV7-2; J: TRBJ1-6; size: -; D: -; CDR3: CASSLIRNNSPLHF; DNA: TGTGCCAGCAGCTTAATACGGAATAATTCACCCCTCCACTTT
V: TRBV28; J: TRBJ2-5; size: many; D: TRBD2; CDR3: CASSLGGGMKTQYF; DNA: TGTGCCAGCAGTTTAGGGGGGGGGATGAAGACCCAGTACTTC
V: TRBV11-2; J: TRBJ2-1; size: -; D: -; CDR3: CASSLTRVQQFF; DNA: TGTGCCAGCAGCTTAACCCGTGTCCAGCAGTTCTTC
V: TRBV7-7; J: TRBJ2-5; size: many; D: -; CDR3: CASSLAIRGETQYF; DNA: TGTGCCAGCAGCTTAGCGATAAGGGGAGAGACCCAGTACTTC
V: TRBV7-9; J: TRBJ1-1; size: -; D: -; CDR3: CASSAIQGLGTEAFF; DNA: TGTGCCAGCAGCGCCATTCAGGGGTTGGGCACTGAAGCTTTCTTT
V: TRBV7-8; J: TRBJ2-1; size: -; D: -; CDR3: CASSSLSPRSSYNEQFF; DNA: TGTGCCAGCAGCTCCCTTTCCCCACGAAGCTCCTACAATGAGCAGTTCTTC
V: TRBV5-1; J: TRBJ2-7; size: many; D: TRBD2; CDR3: CASSITSGRSYEQYF; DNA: TGCGCCAGCAGCATAACTAGCGGGCGCTCCTACGAGCAGTACTTC
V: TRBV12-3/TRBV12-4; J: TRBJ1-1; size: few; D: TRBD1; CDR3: CASSQNRGSPEAFF; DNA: TGTGCCAGCAGCCAGAACAGGGGCTCCCCTGAAGCTTTCTTT
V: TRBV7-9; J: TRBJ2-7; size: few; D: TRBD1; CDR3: CASSALGQSYEQYF; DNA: TGTGCCAGCAGCGCCCTGGGACAGTCCTACGAGCAGTACTTC
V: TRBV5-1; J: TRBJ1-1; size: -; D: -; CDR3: CASSPNPGAYTEAFF; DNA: TGCGCCAGCAGCCCGAACCCAGGGGCATACACTGAAGCTTTCTTT
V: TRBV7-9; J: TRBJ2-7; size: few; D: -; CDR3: CASSLVEVQYF; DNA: TGTGCCAGCAGCTTAGTAGAGGTGCAGTACTTC
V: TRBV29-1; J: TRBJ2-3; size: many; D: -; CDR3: CSVEVGDTQYF; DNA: TGCAGCGTTGAAGTGGGTGATACGCAGTATTTT
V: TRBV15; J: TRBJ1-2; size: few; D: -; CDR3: CATSRGPFEGRGYTF; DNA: TGTGCCACCAGCAGAGGCCCGTTTGAAGGCCGGGGCTACACCTTC